This T cell receptor beta chain was observed in a study of molecular identifiers for immune sequencing clone quantification. The study's findings and limits: Over 98% of effector molecules, but under 1% in naive cells, were held by clones with more than 20 RNA copies.

TCRdb re-called the PCR reads with MiXCR, one entry per CDR3 protein. The table shows fewer than 350,000 distinct CDR3 sequences, with 20% to 25% occurring only once. This clonotype showed up many times. Its antigen is not known. Germline values: CDR1 PRHDT, CDR2 FYEKMQ (reference sequence). This CDR3 region has 17 residues. V was cut by 0 bases and J by 2 bases, with 11 bases left in between. V is TRBV13 and J is TRBJ2-6, with D unresolved. The TCR originated in a human donor in good health. Some libraries in this study had Jurkat cell RNA spiked in. Sample: naive CD8+ T cells from blood, with Jurkat cell RNA spiked in. As for subset: FACS-sorted CD8+CD4-CCR7+CD45RA+ naive T cells. In nucleotides, the CDR3 is TGTGCCAGCAGCTTAGGGGGGTTTAACGCTGGGGCCAACGTCCTGACTTTC. This sequence encodes CASSLGGFNAGANVLTF.